The source of this TCR beta chain is a study of blood T cell repertoires in COVID-19. Study details: The samples span acute and convalescent COVID-19 from the United States, Italy and Spain.

The CDR3 runs 13 residues. The ends lost 7 bases at V and 3 bases at J; junction bases unmatched: 7. Authors' data handling: Estimation of nucleated cell counts relied on the amplification of reference gene primers. The protocol was immunoSEQ multiplex PCR, while the TCRdb copy is restricted to in-frame clones and leaves out a portion. The V and J calls and clone size were taken over from that table, and D and trimming were inferred from the DNA. The sample lists approximately 110,000 clones, under 90% occurring once. The chain recombines TRBV5-3 with TRBJ2-7, with TRBD2 identical over 7 bases. TRBV5-3 is filed as an ORF, its function uncertain. The sequenced sample consisted of peripheral blood. The receptor's source is a woman in her fifties or sixties with acute or convalescent COVID-19. Written as DNA, the CDR3 is TGTGCCAGAGTCTCGGGAGGATACTACGAGCAGTACTTC. Translation gives CARVSGGYYEQYF.